A selection of T cell receptor beta chains follows, all from one sample in a study of CD8 T cells in ankylosing spondylitis. TCRdb itself ran the 5' RACE reads through MiXCR, one entry per CDR3 protein. The top ten hold more than 9% of the sample, which has roughly 130,000 distinct CDR3 sequences, around 7% seen once. Material for sequencing was blood, either unsorted or a sorted T cell fraction (not recorded which). Receptor source: a male donor with ankylosing spondylitis or in good health (not recorded which). Both conserved end residues are part of each CDR3.

V gene,J gene,CDR3 length,CDR3 protein
TRBV7-9,TRBJ1-5,17,CASSLVPGQGADQPQHF
TRBV7-9,TRBJ1-5,16,CASSLGDRGDNQPQHF
TRBV29-1,TRBJ2-5,12,CSVVRNQETQYF
TRBV9,TRBJ2-7,12,CASSARDREQYF
TRBV11-2,TRBJ1-1,18,CASSLLGGIRVPGTEAFF
TRBV5-1,TRBJ2-7,14,CASSLGLGGSEQYF
TRBV9,TRBJ1-5,12,CASGEGSQPQHF
TRBV24-1,TRBJ2-1,17,CATSDREASGRFNEQFF
TRBV11-2,TRBJ2-5,13,CASSASGAETQYF
TRBV29-1,TRBJ2-5,12,CSAVGTGETQYF
TRBV20-1,TRBJ2-7,16,CSAVPIDSFSGHEQYF
TRBV11-1,TRBJ2-1,19,CASSPPPGLARSSYNEQFF
TRBV9,TRBJ2-1,14,CASKMDSSYNEQFF
TRBV27,TRBJ2-7,13,CASTPRGGYEQYF
TRBV20-1,TRBJ2-7,12,CSAKVVRNEQYF
TRBV5-1,TRBJ2-2,15,CASSENRVNTGELFF
TRBV5-5,TRBJ2-3,16,CASSRTSGSSSDTQYF
TRBV10-3,TRBJ2-1,16,CAITPGGSGSRYEQFF
TRBV18,TRBJ2-2,13,CASSRTDTGELFF
TRBV28,TRBJ2-5,15,CASSSPDRVAETQYF
TRBV5-4,TRBJ1-1,14,CASSLDRGNAEAFF
TRBV10-3,TRBJ2-1,11,CAISFGNEQFF
TRBV5-4,TRBJ1-1,13,CASSRPQNTEAFF
TRBV30,TRBJ1-1,13,CAWSSGGNTEAFF
TRBV29-1,TRBJ2-1,14,CSVEVVQGSNEQFF
TRBV29-1,TRBJ2-5,13,CSVERGRQETQYF
TRBV20-1,TRBJ2-2,13,CSAPEREAGELFF
TRBV7-2,TRBJ2-1,15,CASSLVGDVYNEQFF
TRBV12-3/TRBV12-4,TRBJ2-2,18,CASSLKWGQGTDTGELFF
TRBV9,TRBJ2-3,15,CASSVGLVGTDTQYF
TRBV20-1,TRBJ2-2,14,CSASLAGGTGELFF